This TCR beta chain was identified during a study of OX40 agonist ivuxolimab in advanced cancers. Study-wide results and caveats: The study observed clonal expansion of CD4+ and CD8+ blood T cells by week 6 at 0.1 to 3.0 mg/kg. Some of the nonresponding patients also showed low levels of normalized T-cell clonal expansion.

With respect to this clone: Its antigen is still unknown.

Profiled with immunoSEQ multiplex PCR; TCRdb holds only in-frame clones, not every one. The data hold 90,000 to 130,000 clones, with approximately 90% observed a single time. Germline V gene data show CDR1 as SGHTA and CDR2 as FQGNSA. V lost 4 bases to trimming and J lost 5 bases; unmatched junction nucleotides: 4. This CDR3 comprises 15 residues. Samples were taken at baseline and on day 1 of cycles 4 and 7. Material: CD4+ or CD8+ T cells sorted from blood, obtained in a trial of the OX40 agonist ivuxolimab. The receptor's source is an adult with an advanced solid tumor such as melanoma, head and neck, liver or kidney cancer. The chain employs TRBV7-2 and TRBJ2-3; 12 bases are shared with TRBD2. The CDR3 DNA sequence: TGTGCCAGCAGCTCCCCGGGACTAGCGGGAGATACGCAGTATTTT. Its translation: CASSSPGLAGDTQYF.